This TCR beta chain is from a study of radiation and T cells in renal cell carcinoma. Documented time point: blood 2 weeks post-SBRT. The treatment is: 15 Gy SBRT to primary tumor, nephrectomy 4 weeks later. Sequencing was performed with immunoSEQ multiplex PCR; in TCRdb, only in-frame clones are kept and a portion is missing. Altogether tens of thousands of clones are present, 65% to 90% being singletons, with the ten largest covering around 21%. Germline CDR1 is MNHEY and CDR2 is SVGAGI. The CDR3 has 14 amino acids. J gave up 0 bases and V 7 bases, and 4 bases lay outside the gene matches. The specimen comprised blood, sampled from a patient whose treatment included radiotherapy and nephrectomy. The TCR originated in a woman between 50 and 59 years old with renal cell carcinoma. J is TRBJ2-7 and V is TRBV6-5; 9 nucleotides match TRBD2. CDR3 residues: CASNRGGASYEQYF. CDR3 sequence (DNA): TGTGCCAGCAATCGCGGGGGGGCCTCCTACGAGCAGTACTTC.